The clone carrying this T cell receptor beta chain was seen only a few times. This sample stems from a study of patients and donors after allogeneic stem cell transplantation. Germline-derived CDR1 and CDR2 are SQVTM and ANQGSEA. The CDR3 has 15 amino acids. V was pared by 6 bases and J by 2 bases, with 5 bases of the junction left unmatched. TCRdb independently ran MiXCR on the RT-PCR reads; one entry per CDR3 protein. Altogether approximately 410,000 distinct CDR3 sequences are present, around 15% being singletons, with the ten largest covering 7.2%. Source material: blood, either unsorted or a sorted T cell fraction (not recorded which). The sequence derives from a human donor who was either an allogeneic HSCT recipient or a stem cell or donor lymphocyte infusion donor (not recorded which). It is not recorded whose cells these are; they may come from a transplant donor. V is TRBV29-1 and J is TRBJ2-2; 11 bases agree with TRBD2. The CDR3 sequence: CSVATSGGNTGELFF. The CDR3 nucleotides read TGCAGCGTAGCAACTAGCGGGGGTAACACCGGGGAGCTGTTTTTT.